This TCR beta chain came from a study of long-term antiretroviral therapy in people with HIV. The CDR3 is 15 residues long. An immunoSEQ assay, version v3.0, was performed at survey level. Clones were read by immunoSEQ multiplex PCR, and TCRdb kept only the in-frame ones, dropping some. The sample carries some 30,000 clones, approximately 90% recorded once. The rearrangement joins TRBV21-1 to TRBJ2-7; TRBD1 is the table's D call and was not checked against the DNA. TRBV21-1 is marked as a pseudogene. The clonotype originates from a woman younger than 35 with HIV. The source material was unsorted PBMCs, sampled 1.8 years after starting antiretroviral therapy. CDR3 in amino acids: CASSKGNRGSYEQYF. The CDR3 nucleotides are TGTGCCAGCAGCAAAGGGAACAGGGGGTCCTACGAGCAGTACTTC.